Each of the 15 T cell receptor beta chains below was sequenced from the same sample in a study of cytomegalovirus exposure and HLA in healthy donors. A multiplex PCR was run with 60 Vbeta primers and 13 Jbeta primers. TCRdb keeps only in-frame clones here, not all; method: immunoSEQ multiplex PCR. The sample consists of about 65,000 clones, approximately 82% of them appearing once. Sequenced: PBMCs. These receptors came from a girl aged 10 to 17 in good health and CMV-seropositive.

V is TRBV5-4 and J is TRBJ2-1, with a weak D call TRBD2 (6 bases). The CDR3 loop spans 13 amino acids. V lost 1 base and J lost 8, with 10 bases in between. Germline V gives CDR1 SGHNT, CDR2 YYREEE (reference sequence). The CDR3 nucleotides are TGTGCCAGCAGCTTGACCCCTAGCGATGAGCAGTTCTTC. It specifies CASSLTPSDEQFF.

The CDR3 here is CASSAYDIQYF. DNA for the CDR3: TGTGCCAGCAGTGCGTATGACATTCAGTACTTC. The rearrangement uses TRBV25-1 and TRBJ2-4; D is undetermined. This CDR3 comprises 11 residues. Germline CDR1 reads MGHDK; CDR2 reads SYGVNS. Between the trimmed V and J ends, which lost 4 bases and 8 bases, there was a span of 6 bases.

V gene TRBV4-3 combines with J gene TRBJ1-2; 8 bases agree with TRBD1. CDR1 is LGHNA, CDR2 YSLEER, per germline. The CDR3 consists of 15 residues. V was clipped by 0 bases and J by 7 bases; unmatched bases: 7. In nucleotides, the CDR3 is TGCGCCAGCAGCCAAGAGGCAGGGGGCTCTAGTGGCTACACCTTC. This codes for CASSQEAGGSSGYTF.

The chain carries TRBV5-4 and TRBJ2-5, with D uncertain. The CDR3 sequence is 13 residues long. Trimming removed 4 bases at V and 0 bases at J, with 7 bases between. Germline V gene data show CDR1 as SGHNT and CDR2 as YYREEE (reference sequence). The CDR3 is CASSTTNQETQYF. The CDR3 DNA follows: TGTGCCAGCAGCACGACAAACCAAGAGACCCAGTACTTC.

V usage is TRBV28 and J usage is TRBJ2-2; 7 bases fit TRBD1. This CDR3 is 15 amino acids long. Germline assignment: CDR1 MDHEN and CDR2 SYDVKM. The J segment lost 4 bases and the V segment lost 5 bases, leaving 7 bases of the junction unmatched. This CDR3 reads CASSKVTGLTGELFF. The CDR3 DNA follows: TGTGCCAGCAGTAAGGTGACAGGGCTCACCGGGGAGCTGTTTTTT.

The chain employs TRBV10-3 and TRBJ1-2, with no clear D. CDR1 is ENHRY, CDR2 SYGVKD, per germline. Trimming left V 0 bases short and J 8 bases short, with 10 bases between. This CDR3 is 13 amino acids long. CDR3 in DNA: TGTGCCATCAGTGAGTCCCCCGAGCTCGGCTACACCTTC. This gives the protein CAISESPELGYTF.

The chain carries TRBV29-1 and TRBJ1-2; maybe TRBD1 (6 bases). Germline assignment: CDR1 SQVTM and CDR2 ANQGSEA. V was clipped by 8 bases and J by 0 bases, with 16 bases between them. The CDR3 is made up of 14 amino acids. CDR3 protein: CSLTTGPPNYGYTF. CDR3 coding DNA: TGCAGCTTGACAACAGGGCCGCCTAACTATGGCTACACCTTC.

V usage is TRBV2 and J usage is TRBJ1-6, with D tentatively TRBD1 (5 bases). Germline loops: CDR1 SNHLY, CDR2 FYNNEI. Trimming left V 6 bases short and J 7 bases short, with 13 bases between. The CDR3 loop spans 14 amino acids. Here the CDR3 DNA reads TGTGCCAGCAGCTCACAGGCTACCAATTCACCCCTCCACTTT. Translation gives CASSSQATNSPLHF.

CDR3 bases: TGCAGCGCCCTAGTACTAGCGGGAGGGGGCGATACGCAGTATTTT. Its protein is CSALVLAGGGDTQYF. The chain uses TRBV29-1 and TRBJ2-3; 13 positions match TRBD2. The V gene's germline CDR1 is SQVTM and CDR2 ANQGSEA. The CDR3 length is 15 residues. V lost 7 bases, J lost 6 bases, and 10 bases stayed unmatched.

Here the CDR3 DNA reads TGTGCCAGCAGCTTCGGAGCGAATCAGCCCCAGCATTTT. This encodes CASSFGANQPQHF. This rearrangement joins TRBV5-8 to TRBJ1-5; D gene uncertain. The CDR3 has 13 amino acids. Germline loops: CDR1 SGHTS, CDR2 YDEGEE. Between the trimmed V and J ends, which lost 2 bases and 4 bases, there was a span of 7 bases. Complete variable domain (other parts from reference TRBV5-8 and TRBJ1-5): EAGVTQSPTHLIKTRGQQATLRCSPISGHTSVYWYQQALGLGLQFLLWYDEGEERNRGNFPPRFSGRQFPNYSSELNVNALELEDSALYLCASSFGANQPQHFGDGTRLSIL.

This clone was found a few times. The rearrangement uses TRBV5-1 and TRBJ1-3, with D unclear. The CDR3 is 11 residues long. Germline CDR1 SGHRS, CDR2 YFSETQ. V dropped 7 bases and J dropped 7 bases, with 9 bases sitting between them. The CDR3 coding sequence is TGCGCCAGCTCTGAGGAGAACACCATATATTTT. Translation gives CASSEENTIYF.

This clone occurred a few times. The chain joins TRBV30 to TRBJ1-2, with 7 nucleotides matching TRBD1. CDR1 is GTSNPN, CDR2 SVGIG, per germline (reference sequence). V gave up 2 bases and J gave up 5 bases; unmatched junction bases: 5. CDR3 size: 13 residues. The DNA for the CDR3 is TGTGCCTGGAGTCTCAGACAGGGTTATGGCTACACCTTC. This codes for CAWSLRQGYGYTF.

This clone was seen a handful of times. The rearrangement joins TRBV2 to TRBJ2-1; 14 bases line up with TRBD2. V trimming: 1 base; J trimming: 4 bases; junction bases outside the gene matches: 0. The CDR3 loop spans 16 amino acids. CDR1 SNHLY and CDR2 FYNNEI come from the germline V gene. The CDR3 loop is CASSEGLAGGYNEQFF. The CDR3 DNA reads TGTGCCAGCAGTGAAGGACTAGCGGGAGGGTACAATGAGCAGTTCTTC.

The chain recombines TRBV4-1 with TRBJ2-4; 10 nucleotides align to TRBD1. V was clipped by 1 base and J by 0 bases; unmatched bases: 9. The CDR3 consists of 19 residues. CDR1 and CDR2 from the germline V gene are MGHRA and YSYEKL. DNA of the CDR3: TGCGCCAGCAGCCAAGTGACAGGGGGCGTTGGTCGAGCCAAAAACATTCAGTACTTC. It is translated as CASSQVTGGVGRAKNIQYF.

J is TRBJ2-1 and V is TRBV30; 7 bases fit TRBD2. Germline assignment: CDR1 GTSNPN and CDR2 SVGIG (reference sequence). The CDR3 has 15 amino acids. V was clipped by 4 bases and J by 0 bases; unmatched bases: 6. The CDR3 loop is CAWKWGGSSYNEQFF. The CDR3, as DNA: TGTGCCTGGAAATGGGGGGGGAGCTCCTACAATGAGCAGTTCTTC.